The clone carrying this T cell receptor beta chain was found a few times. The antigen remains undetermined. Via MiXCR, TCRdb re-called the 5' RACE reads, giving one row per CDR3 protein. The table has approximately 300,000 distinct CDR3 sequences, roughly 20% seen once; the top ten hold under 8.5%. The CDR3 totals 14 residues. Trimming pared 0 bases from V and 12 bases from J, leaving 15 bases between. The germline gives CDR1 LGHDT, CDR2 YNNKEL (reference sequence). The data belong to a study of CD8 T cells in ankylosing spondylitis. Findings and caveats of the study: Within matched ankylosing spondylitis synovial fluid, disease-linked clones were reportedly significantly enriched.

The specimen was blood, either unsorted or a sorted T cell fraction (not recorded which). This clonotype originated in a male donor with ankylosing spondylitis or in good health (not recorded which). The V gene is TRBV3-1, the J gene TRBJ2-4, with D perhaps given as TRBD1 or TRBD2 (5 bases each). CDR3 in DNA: TGTGCCAGCAGCCAAGACAGGGTCCAAGGAGGTCAGTACTTC. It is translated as CASSQDRVQGGQYF.